Here is one TCR beta chain with its context. TCR sequencing used cDNA made by reverse transcription of extracted RNA. Method: immunoSEQ multiplex PCR; TCRdb's copy keeps in-frame clones and lacks some. The table shows about 160,000 clones, with around 86% occurring only once. This sample was included in a study of CD8+ T cells in alopecia areata. Germline loops: CDR1 SQVTM, CDR2 ANQGSEA. V was shortened by 2 bases and J by 4 bases, with 25 bases between the two germline ends. The CDR3 has 18 amino acids. The clonotype originates from a human donor with alopecia areata. The chain combines TRBV29-1 with TRBJ2-3; perhaps TRBD1 as D (6 bases). The sequenced sample was CD8+ T cells sorted from blood, obtained at week 0. The CDR3: CSVELIGTTSWGSDTQYF. In DNA, the CDR3 is TGCAGCGTTGAATTAATCGGGACAACATCGTGGGGGTCAGATACGCAGTATTTT.